These 30 T cell receptor beta chains were sequenced from one sample in a study of T-cell reconstitution after alpha-beta-depleted transplantation in children. The TCRbeta library incorporated unique molecular identifiers. Using its own MiXCR run on the PCR reads, TCRdb lists one record per CDR3 protein. The top ten clones hold approximately 5% of a sample with some 200,000 distinct CDR3 sequences, approximately 9.8% of them seen once. Specimen: PBMCs from the stem cell graft donor, collected from the stem cell graft. The receptor set was obtained from a human donor who donated a stem cell graft to a child with SCID.

Ten or more counts support this clonotype. The chain joins TRBV29-1 to TRBJ2-1, with 7 positions matching TRBD1. The CDR3 has 13 residues. Unmatched junction bases numbered 6, after V lost 5 bases and J lost 5 bases. The germline V gene has CDR1 SQVTM and CDR2 ANQGSEA. The CDR3 loop reads CSVKQGPNNEQFF. CDR3 in DNA: TGCAGCGTTAAACAGGGGCCGAACAATGAGCAGTTCTTC.

The table lists this clonotype with many counts. This chain joins TRBV28 and TRBJ2-5, with 9 positions matching TRBD1. This CDR3 has 16 amino acids. V was pared by 2 bases and J by 2 bases, with 6 bases of the junction left unmatched. The V gene's germline CDR1 is MDHEN and CDR2 SYDVKM. CDR3 nucleotide sequence: TGTGCCAGCAGTTTACAGATGACAGGGGGACAAGAGACCCAGTACTTC. Protein product: CASSLQMTGGQETQYF. Variable domain in full (rest from reference TRBV28 and TRBJ2-5): DVKVTQSSRYLVKRTGEKVFLECVQDMDHENMFWYRQDPGLGLRLIYFSYDVKMKEKGDIPEGYSVSREKKERFSLILESASTNQTSMYLCASSLQMTGGQETQYFGPGTRLLVL.

This clonotype occurred many times. The chain has TRBV10-3 and TRBJ1-2; 9 nucleotides line up with TRBD1. The junction had 12 bases not matched to a gene; V was cut back by 7 bases and J by 9 bases. CDR1 and CDR2 (germline): ENHRY, SYGVKD. The CDR3 extends over 14 amino acids. CDR3 sequence: CAITLGTGPSSYTF. The DNA of the CDR3 is TGTGCCATCACCCTAGGGACAGGGCCAAGTAGCTACACCTTC.

With regard to this clonotype: This CDR3 fails to terminate in the conserved phenylalanine or tryptophan, so it likely reflects a read error. J is TRBJ2-3 and V is TRBV20-1, with a possible D match to TRBD2 (6 bases). V lost 0 bases, J lost 8 bases, and 15 bases lay in between. In germline, CDR1 is DFQATT, CDR2 SNEGSKA (reference sequence). The CDR3 length is 14 residues. In DNA, the CDR3 is TGCAGTGCTAGAGAGCGACAGTACGGGGGTACGCAGTATTCT. It specifies CSARERQYGGTQYS.

In its sample, this clonotype was seen many times. The J gene is TRBJ2-1, the V gene TRBV5-1, with unresolved D. V was trimmed by 1 base and J by 7 bases, leaving 15 bases between them. The CDR3 spans 15 residues. Germline lookup yields CDR1 SGHRS and CDR2 YFSETQ. The CDR3 sequence is CASSLSRSRLNEQFF. The CDR3 DNA sequence: TGCGCCAGCAGCTTGAGTCGCTCCCGGCTAAATGAGCAGTTCTTC.

This clonotype was recorded many times. The chain's CDR3 is CASRQDSNQPQHF. The CDR3 region has the DNA TGTGCCAGCCGACAGGATAGCAATCAGCCCCAGCATTTT. The V and J genes are TRBV12-3 or TRBV12-4 and TRBJ1-5, with a weak D call TRBD1 (6 bases). This CDR3 has 13 residues. The germline V and J ends were trimmed by 8 bases and 0 bases, with 8 bases remaining between them.

Ten or more counts support this clonotype. The rearrangement uses TRBV10-3 and TRBJ1-3, with 8 bases that match TRBD1. V lost 8 bases and J lost 0; bases outside the gene matches: 6. The CDR3 covers 15 residues. Germline assignment: CDR1 ENHRY and CDR2 SYGVKD. The CDR3 DNA follows: TGTGCCATCCGGGACAGGACTCACTCTGGAAACACCATATATTTT. It encodes CAIRDRTHSGNTIYF.

This clonotype was counted ten times or more. The rearrangement links TRBV29-1 to TRBJ1-2, with 9 bases identical to TRBD1. V was pared by 4 bases and J by 9 bases, with 6 bases of the junction left unmatched. Germline CDR1 SQVTM, CDR2 ANQGSEA. The CDR3 runs 12 residues. CDR3 DNA: TGCAGCGTTGTAACAGGGGGCGTGAGCTACACCTTC. It codes for CSVVTGGVSYTF.

This clonotype was counted ten times or more. This chain connects TRBV10-1 to TRBJ2-1; a weak D match, TRBD1 (6 bases). The V end lost 10 bases, the J end lost 4 bases, and 29 bases lay between the germline ends. The CDR3 loop spans 18 amino acids. CDR1 is WNHNN, CDR2 SYGVQD, per germline (reference sequence). In nucleotides, the CDR3 is TGCGCCAAAGAGGAGGCAGGGGCCTCACCCACCGCGTACAATGAGCAGTTCTTC. Translated: CAKEEAGASPTAYNEQFF.

In its sample, this clonotype was seen many times. V usage is TRBV27 and J usage is TRBJ2-7, with D maybe TRBD1 (5 bases). The CDR3 loop spans 16 amino acids. Trimming pared 3 bases from V and 2 bases from J, leaving 17 bases between. Looked up from germline, CDR1 is MNHEY and CDR2 is SMNVEV (reference sequence). CDR3 amino acids: CASSFSLGRVTYEQYF. The CDR3 DNA sequence: TGTGCCAGCAGTTTCTCCCTTGGCAGGGTCACCTACGAGCAGTACTTC.

Ten or more counts support this clonotype. Here the CDR3 reads CSGDSPWGTEAFF. CDR3 sequence (DNA): TGCAGCGGCGACAGCCCCTGGGGCACTGAAGCTTTCTTT. The chain uses TRBV29-1 and TRBJ1-1; tentative D call: TRBD1 (5 bases). V gave up 7 bases and J gave up 4 bases, with 16 bases separating them. CDR1 SQVTM and CDR2 ANQGSEA come from the germline V gene. This CDR3 has 13 amino acids.

This clonotype was detected ten times or more. The genes are TRBV5-6 and TRBJ2-1; D remains unclear. The CDR3 has 14 amino acids. The V and J ends lost 1 base and 0 bases respectively, with 5 bases between them. Germline values: CDR1 SGHDT, CDR2 YYEEEE. The CDR3 coding sequence is TGTGCCAGCAGCTTGTACAGCTCCTACAATGAGCAGTTCTTC. Encoded protein: CASSLYSSYNEQFF.

The sample holds many counts of this clonotype. V is TRBV7-3 and J is TRBJ2-2; D gene ambiguous. The CDR3 totals 14 residues. The germline CDR1 and CDR2 sequences are SGHTA and FQGTGA. V dropped 8 bases and J dropped 4 bases, with 14 bases sitting between them. CDR3 in amino acids: CASSPLIITGELFF. CDR3 nucleotides: TGTGCCAGCTCCCCTCTTATTATCACCGGGGAGCTGTTTTTT.

In regard to this clonotype: A much larger clone differs from this one at a single base, so this may be a read error. CDR3 amino acids: CASSKGQESTGELLF. The CDR3 DNA reads as TGCGCCAGCAGCAAGGGTCAAGAGAGCACCGGGGAGCTGCTTTTT. This chain connects TRBV5-1 to TRBJ2-2; weak D call: TRBD2 (5 bases). Germline loops: CDR1 SGHRS, CDR2 YFSETQ. The CDR3 loop spans 15 amino acids.

Only a few counts were recorded for this clonotype. The chain is built from TRBV12-3 or TRBV12-4 and TRBJ1-1; D not resolved. Trimming cost V 8 bases and J 8 bases, with 12 bases left between them. The CDR3 is 11 residues long. As DNA, the CDR3 is TGTGCCAGCGGGTATGTTTTCGAAGCTTTCTTT. Translated, it gives CASGYVFEAFF.

This clonotype occurred many times. J is TRBJ2-1 and V is TRBV7-2; TRBD1 aligns across 9 bases. This CDR3 spans 15 amino acids. Germline loops: CDR1 SGHTA, CDR2 FQGNSA. V was pared by 5 bases and J by 4 bases, with 6 bases of the junction left unmatched. The DNA for the CDR3 is TGTGCCAGCAGCCTGGGACAGGGTATATACAATGAGCAGTTCTTC. Residues: CASSLGQGIYNEQFF. Together with reference TRBV7-2 and TRBJ2-1, the CDR3 gives the full variable domain: GAGVSQSPSNKVTEKGKDVELRCDPISGHTALYWYRQSLGQGLEFLIYFQGNSAPDKSGLPSDRFSAERTGGSVSTLTIQRTQQEDSAVYLCASSLGQGIYNEQFFGPGTRLTVL.

This clonotype was counted between two and nine times. The rearrangement links TRBV7-2 to TRBJ1-2, with 8 bases identical to TRBD1. Per the germline V gene, CDR1 is SGHTA and CDR2 is FQGNSA. Germline trimming cut 5 bases from V and 8 bases from J; bases unmatched to any gene: 13. CDR3 length: 15 residues. In nucleotides, the CDR3 is TGTGCCAGCAGCACCCGGACAGGGTCAACGGAAGGCTACACCTTC. Amino acids: CASSTRTGSTEGYTF.

Remarks on this clonotype: A read error may explain this, as a much larger clone is one base away. The V gene is TRBV4-3, the J gene TRBJ2-5; TRBD2 aligns across 11 bases. Germline V lookup: CDR1 LGHNA, CDR2 YSLEER. The CDR3 runs 16 residues. The CDR3 reads CAGSHQLAGEQETQYF. DNA of the CDR3: TGCGCCGGCAGCCACCAACTAGCGGGGGAGCAAGAGACCCAGTACTTC.

This clonotype was seen many times. V gene TRBV20-1 combines with J gene TRBJ2-3; 7 bases are shared with TRBD1. In germline, CDR1 is DFQATT, CDR2 SNEGSKA (reference sequence). The V segment lost 6 bases and the J segment 4 bases; nucleotides outside the gene matches: 7. CDR3 length equals 13 residues. The CDR3 DNA reads TGCAGTGCACTAAGACAGGGACCAGATACGCAGTATTTT. Protein sequence: CSALRQGPDTQYF.

This clonotype was observed at least ten times. The chain uses TRBV4-3 and TRBJ1-5; D gene unclear. This CDR3 is built from 15 residues. In germline, CDR1 is LGHNA, CDR2 YSLEER. V lost 0 bases and J lost 4, with 10 bases in between. The CDR3: CASSQDPHGNQPQHF. The CDR3 coding sequence is TGCGCCAGCAGCCAAGATCCCCACGGGAATCAGCCCCAGCATTTT.

This clonotype has at least ten counts. V usage is TRBV27 and J usage is TRBJ1-5, with a possible D match to TRBD1 (6 bases). Per germline, CDR1 MNHEY and CDR2 SMNVEV (reference sequence). Trimming removed 3 bases at V and 5 bases at J, with 14 bases between. The CDR3 spans 15 residues. The DNA of the CDR3 is TGTGCCAGCAGTTTTTACGGGGGCGTGGATCAGCCCCAGCATTTT. As protein: CASSFYGGVDQPQHF.

This clonotype came up many times. CDR3: CASDQGGTEAFF. The CDR3 DNA sequence: TGTGCCAGCGACCAGGGAGGGACTGAAGCTTTCTTT. The chain joins TRBV7-9 to TRBJ1-1; D is possibly TRBD1 (5 bases). Germline V gene lookup returns CDR1 SEHNR and CDR2 FQNEAQ (reference sequence). Trimming left V 8 bases short and J 5 bases short, with 12 bases between. The CDR3 spans 12 residues. Variable domain in full (rest from reference TRBV7-9 and TRBJ1-1): DTGVSQNPRHKITKRGQNVTFRCDPISEHNRLYWYRQTLGQGPEFLTYFQNEAQLEKSRLLSDRFSAERPKGSFSTLEIQRTEQGDSAMYLCASDQGGTEAFFGQGTRLTVV.

The gene calls are TRBV19 and TRBJ2-3; the D gene is possibly TRBD2 (6 bases). Per germline, CDR1 LNHDA and CDR2 SQIVND (reference sequence). The V end lost 3 bases, the J end lost 3 bases, and 16 bases lay between the germline ends. The CDR3 has 16 residues. CDR3 protein: CASSIRWGEGTDTQYF. CDR3 coding DNA: TGTGCCAGTAGTATTCGGTGGGGGGAAGGGACAGATACGCAGTATTTT.

This clonotype appeared many times. The chain is built from TRBV12-3 or TRBV12-4 and TRBJ1-4; TRBD1 is a possible D gene (5 bases). Between the trimmed V and J ends, which lost 2 bases and 5 bases, there was a span of 9 bases. The CDR3 has 14 amino acids. The CDR3, as DNA: TGTGCCAGCAGTTTACGGACACCGAATGAAAAACTGTTTTTT. Translation gives CASSLRTPNEKLFF.

This clonotype showed up many times. The J gene is TRBJ1-6, the V gene TRBV5-1, with D possibly TRBD1 on 5 matching bases. The germline V and J ends were trimmed by 0 bases and 9 bases, with 10 bases remaining between them. CDR3 length: 14 amino acids. CDR1 and CDR2 from the germline V gene are SGHRS and YFSETQ. CDR3: CASSLAGTGSPLHF. CDR3 sequence (DNA): TGCGCCAGCAGCTTGGCGGGGACGGGTTCACCCCTCCACTTT.

The J gene is TRBJ2-1, the V gene TRBV28; 9 bases agree with TRBD2. V dropped 5 bases and J dropped 6; count of bases not matched to a gene: 17. Germline values: CDR1 MDHEN, CDR2 SYDVKM. This CDR3 region has 18 residues. For the CDR3, the DNA is TGTGCCAGCAGTCCGGGCCGCAGGGGCGGGGGGGTTATCAATGAGCAGTTCTTC. Amino acid sequence: CASSPGRRGGGVINEQFF. Full variable domain (rest looked up from reference TRBV28 and TRBJ2-1): DVKVTQSSRYLVKRTGEKVFLECVQDMDHENMFWYRQDPGLGLRLIYFSYDVKMKEKGDIPEGYSVSREKKERFSLILESASTNQTSMYLCASSPGRRGGGVINEQFFGPGTRLTVL.

This clonotype showed up many times. The V and J genes are TRBV4-1 and TRBJ1-6; a weak D match, TRBD1 (5 bases). V lost 4 bases to trimming and J lost 6 bases, with 13 bases between them. The CDR3 totals 15 residues. CDR1 and CDR2 from the germline V gene are MGHRA and YSYEKL. CDR3: CASSPGGVLNSPLHF. In DNA form, the CDR3 reads TGCGCCAGCAGCCCCGGGGGGGTCCTTAATTCACCCCTCCACTTT.

There are many counts of this clonotype. This sequence joins TRBV18 and TRBJ2-4; TRBD2 matches 14 bases. The J segment lost 7 bases and the V segment lost 2 bases, leaving 4 bases of the junction unmatched. Germline V gives CDR1 KGHSH, CDR2 LQKENI. The length of the CDR3 is 16 residues. The CDR3 region is CASSPSGLAGENIQYF. The CDR3 nucleotides read TGTGCCAGCTCACCATCGGGACTAGCGGGGGAGAACATTCAGTACTTC. The full variable domain, in which reference TRBV18 and TRBJ2-4 provide the parts outside the CDR3, is NAGVMQNPRHLVRRRGQEARLRCSPMKGHSHVYWYRQLPEEGLKFMVYLQKENIIDESGMPKERFSAEFPKEGPSILRIQQVVRGDSAAYFCASSPSGLAGENIQYFGAGTRLSVL.

In its sample, this clonotype was seen many times. This chain joins TRBV29-1 and TRBJ2-1; no clear D. The CDR3 consists of 13 residues. In germline, CDR1 is SQVTM, CDR2 ANQGSEA. Trimming removed 1 base from V and 3 bases from J, with 7 bases in between. The CDR3 sequence: CSVEGTDYNEQFF. DNA of the CDR3: TGCAGCGTTGAAGGGACGGACTACAATGAGCAGTTCTTC.

This clonotype was detected ten times or more. This rearrangement joins TRBV18 to TRBJ2-7; 7 nucleotides agree with TRBD1. Looked up from germline, CDR1 is KGHSH and CDR2 is LQKENI. Germline trimming cut 4 bases from V and 5 bases from J; bases unmatched to any gene: 8. The CDR3 totals 14 residues. The CDR3 spells CASSRNRGVHEQYF. CDR3 nucleotide sequence: TGTGCCAGCTCACGTAACAGGGGTGTCCACGAGCAGTACTTC.